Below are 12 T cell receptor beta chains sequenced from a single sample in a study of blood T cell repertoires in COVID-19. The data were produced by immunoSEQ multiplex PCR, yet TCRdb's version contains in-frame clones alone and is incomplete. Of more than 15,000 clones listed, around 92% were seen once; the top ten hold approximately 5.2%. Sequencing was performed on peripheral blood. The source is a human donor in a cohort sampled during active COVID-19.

This CDR3 reads CASSFPGQGKETQYF. CDR3 sequence (DNA): TGTGCCAGCAGCTTCCCGGGACAGGGGAAAGAGACCCAGTACTTC. V usage is TRBV11-2 and J usage is TRBJ2-5; 10 nucleotides align to TRBD1. Germline CDR1 and CDR2: SGHAT and FQNNGV. Trimming at V came to 3 bases and at J to 3 bases, leaving 4 bases not matched to a gene. The CDR3 totals 15 residues.

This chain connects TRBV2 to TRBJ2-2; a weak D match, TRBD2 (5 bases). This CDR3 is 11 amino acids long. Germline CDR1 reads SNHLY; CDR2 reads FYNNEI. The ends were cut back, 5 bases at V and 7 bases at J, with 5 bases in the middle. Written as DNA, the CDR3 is TGTGCCAGCAGTCGGGGCGGGGAGCTGTTTTTT. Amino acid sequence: CASSRGGELFF.

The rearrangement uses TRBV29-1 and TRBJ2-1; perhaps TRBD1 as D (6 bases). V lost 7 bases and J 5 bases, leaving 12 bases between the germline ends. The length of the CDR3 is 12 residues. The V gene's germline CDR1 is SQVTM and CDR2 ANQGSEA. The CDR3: CSGLGDNNEQFF. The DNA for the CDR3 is TGCAGCGGACTTGGGGACAACAATGAGCAGTTCTTC.

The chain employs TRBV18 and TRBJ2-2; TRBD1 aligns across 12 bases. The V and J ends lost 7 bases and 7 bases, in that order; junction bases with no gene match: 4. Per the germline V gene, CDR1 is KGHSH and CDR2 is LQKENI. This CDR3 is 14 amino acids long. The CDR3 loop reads CASCGTGGVGELFF. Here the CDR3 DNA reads TGTGCCAGCTGCGGGACAGGGGGCGTCGGGGAGCTGTTTTTT.

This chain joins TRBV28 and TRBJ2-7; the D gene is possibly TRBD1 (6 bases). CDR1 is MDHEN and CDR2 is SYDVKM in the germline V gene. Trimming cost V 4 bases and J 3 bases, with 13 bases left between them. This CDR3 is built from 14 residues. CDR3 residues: CASSSPDSLYEQYF. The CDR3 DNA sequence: TGTGCCAGCAGTTCACCGGACAGCCTCTACGAGCAGTACTTC.

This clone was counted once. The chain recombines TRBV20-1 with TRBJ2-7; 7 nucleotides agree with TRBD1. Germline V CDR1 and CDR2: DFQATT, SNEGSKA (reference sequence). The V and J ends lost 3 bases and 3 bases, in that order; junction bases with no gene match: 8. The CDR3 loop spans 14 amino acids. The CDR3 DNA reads TGCAGTGCTAGTGATCCGACAGGGTTCTACGAGCAGTACTTC. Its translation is CSASDPTGFYEQYF.

The CDR3 nucleotides read TGTGCCAGCAGTTTTGGGCCAGCCGCTAGCACAGATACGCAGTATTTT. Residues: CASSFGPAASTDTQYF. V and J are TRBV28 and TRBJ2-3; D not resolved. V lost 3 bases to trimming and J lost 0 bases, with 13 bases between them. This CDR3 comprises 16 residues. Germline CDR1 MDHEN, CDR2 SYDVKM.

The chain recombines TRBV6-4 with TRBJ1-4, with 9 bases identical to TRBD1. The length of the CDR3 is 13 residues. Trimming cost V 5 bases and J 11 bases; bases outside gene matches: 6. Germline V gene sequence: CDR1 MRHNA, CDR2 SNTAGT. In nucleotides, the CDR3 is TGTGCCAGCAGTAGACAGGGGGTAAAGAAACTGTTTTTT. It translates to CASSRQGVKKLFF.

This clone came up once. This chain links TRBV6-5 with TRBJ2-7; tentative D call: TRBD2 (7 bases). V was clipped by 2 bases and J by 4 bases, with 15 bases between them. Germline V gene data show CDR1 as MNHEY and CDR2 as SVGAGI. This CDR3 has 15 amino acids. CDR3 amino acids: CASSYRGGGLYEQYF. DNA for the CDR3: TGTGCCAGCAGTTACAGGGGAGGGGGACTATACGAGCAGTACTTC.

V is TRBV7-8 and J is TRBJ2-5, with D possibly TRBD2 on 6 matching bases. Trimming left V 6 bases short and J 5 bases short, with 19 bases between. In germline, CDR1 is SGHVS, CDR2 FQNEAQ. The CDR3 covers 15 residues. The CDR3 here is CASRLTGATAETQYF. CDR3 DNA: TGTGCCAGCAGATTAACGGGAGCCACGGCCGAGACCCAGTACTTC.

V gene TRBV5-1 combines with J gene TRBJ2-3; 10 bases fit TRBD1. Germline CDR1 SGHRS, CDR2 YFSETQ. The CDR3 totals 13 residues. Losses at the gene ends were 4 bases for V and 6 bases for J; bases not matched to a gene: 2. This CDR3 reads CASSMTGGDTQYF. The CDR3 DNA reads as TGCGCCAGCAGCATGACAGGGGGCGATACGCAGTATTTT.

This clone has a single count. CDR3 nucleotides: TGTGCCAGCGGGCAGGGCCCAGATACGCAGTATTTT. It yields the protein CASGQGPDTQYF. The chain links TRBV7-9 to TRBJ2-3; maybe TRBD1 (5 bases). Germline V lookup: CDR1 SEHNR, CDR2 FQNEAQ (reference sequence). V was clipped by 8 bases and J by 4 bases, with 10 bases between them. CDR3 length equals 12 residues.